The 13 T cell receptor beta chains below were found in one sample sequenced in a study of CD8 T cells in ankylosing spondylitis. TCRdb ran MiXCR on the 5' RACE reads and lists one entry per CDR3 protein. This table has 150,000 to 250,000 distinct CDR3 sequences, 9.5% to 15% appearing once. Sequences were obtained from blood, either unsorted or a sorted T cell fraction (not recorded which). These TCRs come from a male donor with ankylosing spondylitis or in good health (not recorded which).

This clonotype was recorded a few times. The chain carries TRBV10-1 and TRBJ2-2; TRBD2 is a possible D gene (6 bases). This CDR3 has 17 residues. Germline-derived CDR1 and CDR2 are WNHNN and SYGVQD (reference sequence). V was shortened by 3 bases and J by 6 bases, with 20 bases between the two germline ends. CDR3 region: CASSDQYRGIGPGELFF. The CDR3 DNA follows: TGCGCCAGCAGTGACCAGTATCGCGGGATAGGTCCCGGGGAGCTGTTTTTT.

Many counts were recorded for this clonotype. This chain links TRBV4-1 with TRBJ2-7; 10 bases fit TRBD1. V lost 3 bases, J lost 4 bases, and 9 bases stayed unmatched. Germline values: CDR1 MGHRA, CDR2 YSYEKL. The CDR3 has 16 amino acids. The CDR3 nucleotides are TGCGCCAGCAGCCACCGACCGGGACAGGGGAAGTACGAGCAGTACTTC. Translation: CASSHRPGQGKYEQYF.

The chain employs TRBV6-1 and TRBJ2-1; 9 positions agree with TRBD2. Trimming at V came to 6 bases and at J to 4 bases, leaving 16 bases not matched to a gene. Germline loops: CDR1 MNHNS, CDR2 SASEGT. This CDR3 comprises 18 residues. For the CDR3, the DNA is TGTGCCAGCAGAGCCTCCCCCTTGGGACTAGCCGAGTACAATGAGCAGTTCTTC. It yields the protein CASRASPLGLAEYNEQFF.

This clonotype was seen a handful of times. The chain uses TRBV20-1 and TRBJ1-5, with 7 bases aligning to TRBD1. Germline V CDR1 and CDR2: DFQATT, SNEGSKA (reference sequence). With V trimmed by 5 bases and J by 4 bases, 5 bases remained unmatched. The CDR3 consists of 13 residues. The CDR3 protein is CSAVTGRNQPQHF. DNA of the CDR3: TGCAGTGCTGTGACAGGGCGGAATCAGCCCCAGCATTTT.

This clonotype was detected only a few times. The chain joins TRBV5-6 to TRBJ2-3; the match to TRBD1 covers 9 bases. CDR1 is SGHDT, CDR2 YYEEEE, per germline. This CDR3 has 17 amino acids. Trimming cost V 0 bases and J 1 base; bases outside gene matches: 6. CDR3 nucleotides: TGTGCCAGCAGCTTGGGACAGGGGGAAGTAGGCACAGATACGCAGTATTTT. This translates into CASSLGQGEVGTDTQYF.

This clonotype has a count of ten or more. The chain is built from TRBV6-1 and TRBJ1-1; D uncertain. This CDR3 contains 13 residues. Germline CDR1 reads MNHNS; CDR2 reads SASEGT. The germline V and J ends were trimmed by 4 bases and 0 bases, with 6 bases remaining between them. The CDR3 nucleotides are TGTGCCAGCAGTGCAAGCCTGAACACTGAAGCTTTCTTT. Protein sequence: CASSASLNTEAFF.

J is TRBJ2-1 and V is TRBV14, with 14 bases aligning to TRBD2. The CDR3 is 17 amino acids. Germline lookup yields CDR1 SGHDN and CDR2 FVKESK. The junction had 8 bases not matched to a gene; V was cut back by 6 bases and J by 4 bases. The CDR3 DNA sequence: TGTGCCAGCAGTCACAGGACTAGCGGGGGGCCATACAATGAGCAGTTCTTC. As protein: CASSHRTSGGPYNEQFF. Using reference TRBV14 and TRBJ2-1 for the parts outside the CDR3, the full variable domain is EAGVTQFPSHSVIEKGQTVTLRCDPISGHDNLYWYRRVMGKEIKFLLHFVKESKQDESGMPNNRFLAERTGGTYSTLKVQPAELEDSGVYFCASSHRTSGGPYNEQFFGPGTRLTVL.

The chain is built from TRBV19 and TRBJ2-1, with D possibly matching TRBD2 (6 bases). There are 16 residues in the CDR3. Germline-derived CDR1 and CDR2 are LNHDA and SQIVND (reference sequence). V lost 7 bases and J lost 4, with 20 bases in between. The CDR3 DNA sequence: TGTGCCAGTACCCGGGGTGGCGAGCGGGTTTACAATGAGCAGTTCTTC. Amino acids: CASTRGGERVYNEQFF.

There are a few counts of this clonotype. The chain combines TRBV5-1 with TRBJ1-1; D possibly corresponds to TRBD1 (5 bases). This CDR3 spans 13 amino acids. Trimming removed 4 bases from V and 4 bases from J, with 11 bases in between. Germline CDR1 and CDR2: SGHRS and YFSETQ. The CDR3 nucleotides are TGCGCCAGCAGCGCCTCAGGGAGCACTGAAGCTTTCTTT. This codes for CASSASGSTEAFF.

There are a few counts of this clonotype. This chain uses TRBV2 with TRBJ2-7; 13 bases align to TRBD2. Trimming at V came to 5 bases and at J to 4 bases, leaving 17 bases not matched to a gene. From germline, CDR1 is SNHLY and CDR2 FYNNEI. The CDR3 runs to 19 residues. CDR3 nucleotides: TGTGCCAGCAGTCAACTGTTTCCCGGGACTAGCGGGGTTTCATACGAGCAGTACTTC. This translates into CASSQLFPGTSGVSYEQYF.

This clonotype was observed a few times. V usage is TRBV20-1 and J usage is TRBJ2-7; D is undetermined. CDR3 length equals 14 residues. Germline V gene sequence: CDR1 DFQATT, CDR2 SNEGSKA (reference sequence). The V end was cut by 3 bases, the J end by 3 bases, with 15 bases between. The CDR3 spells CSASGTNAVYEQYF. CDR3 in DNA: TGCAGTGCTAGTGGCACAAACGCGGTCTACGAGCAGTACTTC.

This chain connects TRBV4-1 to TRBJ1-5; no definite D call. CDR3 size: 15 residues. The germline gives CDR1 MGHRA, CDR2 YSYEKL. Trimming pared 1 base from V and 4 bases from J, leaving 11 bases between. The CDR3 region is CASSQVAFGNQPQHF. DNA for the CDR3: TGCGCCAGCAGCCAAGTCGCTTTTGGGAATCAGCCCCAGCATTTT.

The chain recombines TRBV29-1 with TRBJ1-1; D is possibly TRBD1 (5 bases). With 6 bases removed from V and 5 bases from J, the gap between germline ends came to 10 bases. Germline CDR1 reads SQVTM; CDR2 reads ANQGSEA. This CDR3 contains 11 residues. CDR3 in amino acids: CSVPGATEAFF. Written as DNA, the CDR3 is TGCAGCGTCCCCGGGGCGACTGAAGCTTTCTTT.